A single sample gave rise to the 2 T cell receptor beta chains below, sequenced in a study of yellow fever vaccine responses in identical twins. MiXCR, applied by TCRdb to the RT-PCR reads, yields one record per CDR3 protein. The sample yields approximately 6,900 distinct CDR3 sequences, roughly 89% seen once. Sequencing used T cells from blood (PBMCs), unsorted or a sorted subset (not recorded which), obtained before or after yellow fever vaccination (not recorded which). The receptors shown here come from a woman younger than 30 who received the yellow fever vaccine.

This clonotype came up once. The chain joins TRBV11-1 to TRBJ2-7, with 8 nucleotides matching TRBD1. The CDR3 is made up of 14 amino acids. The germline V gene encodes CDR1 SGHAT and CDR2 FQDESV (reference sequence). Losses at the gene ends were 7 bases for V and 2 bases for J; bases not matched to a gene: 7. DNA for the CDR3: TGTGCCAGCACCCCTAGGACAGGGCCCTACGAGCAGTACTTC. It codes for CASTPRTGPYEQYF.

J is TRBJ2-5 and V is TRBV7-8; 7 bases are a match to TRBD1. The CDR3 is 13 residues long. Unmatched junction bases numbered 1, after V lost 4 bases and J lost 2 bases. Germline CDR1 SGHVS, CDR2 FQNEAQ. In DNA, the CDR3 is TGTGCCAGCAGCTCGGGACAGCAAGAGACCCAGTACTTC. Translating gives CASSSGQQETQYF.